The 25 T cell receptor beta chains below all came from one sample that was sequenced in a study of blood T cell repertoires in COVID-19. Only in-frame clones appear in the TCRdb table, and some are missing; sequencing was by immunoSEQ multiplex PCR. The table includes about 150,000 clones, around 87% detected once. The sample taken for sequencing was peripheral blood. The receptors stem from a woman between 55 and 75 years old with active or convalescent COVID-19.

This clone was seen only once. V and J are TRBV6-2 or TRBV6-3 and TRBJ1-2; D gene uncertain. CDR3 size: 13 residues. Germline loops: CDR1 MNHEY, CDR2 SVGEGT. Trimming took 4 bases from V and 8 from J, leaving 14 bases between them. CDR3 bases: TGTGCCAGCAGTTCTGGTCCCTACCGGGGCTACACCTTC. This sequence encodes CASSSGPYRGYTF.

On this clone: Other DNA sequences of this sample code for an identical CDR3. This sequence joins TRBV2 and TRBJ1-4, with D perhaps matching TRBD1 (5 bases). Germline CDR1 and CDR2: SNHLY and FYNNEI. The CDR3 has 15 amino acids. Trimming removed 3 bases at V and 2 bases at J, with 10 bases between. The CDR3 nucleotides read TGTGCCAGCAGTGAGCAGGGTACGACTAATGAAAAACTGTTTTTT. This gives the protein CASSEQGTTNEKLFF.

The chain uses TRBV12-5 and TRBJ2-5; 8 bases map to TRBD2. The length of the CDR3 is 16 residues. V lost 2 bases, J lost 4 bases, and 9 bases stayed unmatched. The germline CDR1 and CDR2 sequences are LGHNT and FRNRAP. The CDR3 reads CASGLSPGGPGETQYF. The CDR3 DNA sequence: TGTGCTAGTGGTTTGAGCCCGGGGGGGCCGGGAGAGACCCAGTACTTC.

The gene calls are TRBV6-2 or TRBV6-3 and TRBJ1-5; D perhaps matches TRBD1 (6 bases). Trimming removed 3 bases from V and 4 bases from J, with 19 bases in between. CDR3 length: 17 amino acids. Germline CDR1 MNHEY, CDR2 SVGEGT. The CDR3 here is CASSYPRQAPENQPQHF. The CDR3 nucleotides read TGTGCCAGCAGTTATCCGAGACAGGCTCCGGAGAATCAGCCCCAGCATTTT.

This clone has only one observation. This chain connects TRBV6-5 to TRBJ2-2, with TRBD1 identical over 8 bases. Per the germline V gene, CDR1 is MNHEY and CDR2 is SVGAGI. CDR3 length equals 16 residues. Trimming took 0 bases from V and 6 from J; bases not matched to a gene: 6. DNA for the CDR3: TGTGCCAGCAGTTACTCGGGAACAGGGGGACCCGGGGAGCTGTTTTTT. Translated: CASSYSGTGGPGELFF.

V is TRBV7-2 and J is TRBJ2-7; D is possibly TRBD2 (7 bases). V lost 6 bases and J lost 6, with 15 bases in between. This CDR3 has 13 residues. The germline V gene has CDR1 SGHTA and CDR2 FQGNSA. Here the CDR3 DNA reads TGTGCCAGCAGGAGCGCGGGGGCGGGCGAGCAGTACTTC. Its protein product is CASRSAGAGEQYF.

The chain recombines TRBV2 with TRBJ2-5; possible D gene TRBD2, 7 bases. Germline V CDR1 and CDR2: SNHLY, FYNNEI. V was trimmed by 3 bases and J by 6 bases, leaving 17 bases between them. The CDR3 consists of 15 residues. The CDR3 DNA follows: TGTGCCAGCAGTGAGGGGGGGGCATTACGGCAGACCCAGTACTTC. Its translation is CASSEGGALRQTQYF.

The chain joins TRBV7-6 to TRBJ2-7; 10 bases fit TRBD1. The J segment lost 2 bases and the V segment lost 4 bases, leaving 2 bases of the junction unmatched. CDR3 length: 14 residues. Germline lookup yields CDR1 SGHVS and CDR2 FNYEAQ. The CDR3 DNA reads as TGTGCCAGCAGCTCGGGACAGGGGACCTACGAGCAGTACTTC. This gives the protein CASSSGQGTYEQYF.

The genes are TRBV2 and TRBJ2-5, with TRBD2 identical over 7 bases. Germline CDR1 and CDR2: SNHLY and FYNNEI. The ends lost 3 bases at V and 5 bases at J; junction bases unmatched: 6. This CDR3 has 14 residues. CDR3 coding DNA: TGTGCCAGCAGTGATGGACTAGGAATCGAGACCCAGTACTTC. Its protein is CASSDGLGIETQYF.

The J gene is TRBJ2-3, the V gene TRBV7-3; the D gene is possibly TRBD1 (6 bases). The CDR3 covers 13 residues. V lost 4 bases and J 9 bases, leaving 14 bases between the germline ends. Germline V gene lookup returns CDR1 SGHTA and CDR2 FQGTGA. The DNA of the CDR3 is TGTGCCAGCAGCTCAAACTCCGACAGGACGCAGTATTTT. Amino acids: CASSSNSDRTQYF. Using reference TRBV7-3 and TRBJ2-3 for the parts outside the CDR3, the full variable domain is GAGVSQTPSNKVTEKGKYVELRCDPISGHTALYWYRQSLGQGPEFLIYFQGTGAADDSGLPNDRFFAVRPEGSVSTLKIQRTERGDSAVYLCASSSNSDRTQYFGPGTRLTVL.

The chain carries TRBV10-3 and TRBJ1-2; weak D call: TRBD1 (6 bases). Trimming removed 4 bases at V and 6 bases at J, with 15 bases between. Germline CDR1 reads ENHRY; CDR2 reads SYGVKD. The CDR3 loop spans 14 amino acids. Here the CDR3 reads CAISVDREKDGYTF. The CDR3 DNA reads TGTGCCATCAGTGTGGACAGAGAGAAGGATGGCTACACCTTC.

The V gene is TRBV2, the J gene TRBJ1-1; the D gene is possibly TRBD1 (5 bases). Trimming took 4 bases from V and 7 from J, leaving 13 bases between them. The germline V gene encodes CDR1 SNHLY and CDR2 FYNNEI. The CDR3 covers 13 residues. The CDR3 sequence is CASSAPGGIEAFF. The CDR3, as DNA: TGTGCCAGCAGTGCCCCGGGGGGAATTGAAGCTTTCTTT.

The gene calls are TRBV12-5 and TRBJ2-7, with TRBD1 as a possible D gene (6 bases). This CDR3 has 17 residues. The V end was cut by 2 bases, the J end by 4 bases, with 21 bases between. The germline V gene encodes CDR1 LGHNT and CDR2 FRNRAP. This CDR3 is CASGLRSWGQDTYEQYF. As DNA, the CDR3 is TGTGCTAGTGGTTTGCGCTCTTGGGGGCAGGATACTTACGAGCAGTACTTC.

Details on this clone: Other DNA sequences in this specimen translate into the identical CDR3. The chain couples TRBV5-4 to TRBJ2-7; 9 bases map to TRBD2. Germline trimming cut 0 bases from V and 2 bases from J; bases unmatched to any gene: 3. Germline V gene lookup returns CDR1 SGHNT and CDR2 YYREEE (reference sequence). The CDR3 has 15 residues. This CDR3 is CASSLGGGGAYEQYF. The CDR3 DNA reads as TGTGCCAGCAGCTTGGGAGGCGGGGGGGCCTACGAGCAGTACTTC.

The CDR3 loop reads CASSPGPGAEQFF. Written as DNA, the CDR3 is TGCGCCAGCAGCCCGGGCCCTGGGGCTGAGCAGTTCTTC. The rearrangement links TRBV10-1 to TRBJ2-1, with D perhaps TRBD1 (5 bases). The CDR3 is 13 amino acids. V was pared by 6 bases and J by 9 bases, with 15 bases between. Germline assignment: CDR1 WNHNN and CDR2 SYGVQD (reference sequence).

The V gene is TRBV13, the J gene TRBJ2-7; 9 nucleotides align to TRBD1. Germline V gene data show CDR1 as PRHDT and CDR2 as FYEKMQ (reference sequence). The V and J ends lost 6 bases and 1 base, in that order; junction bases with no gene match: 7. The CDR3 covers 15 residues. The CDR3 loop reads CASSFRDRASYEQYF. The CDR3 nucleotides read TGTGCCAGCAGTTTCCGGGACAGGGCATCCTACGAGCAGTACTTC.

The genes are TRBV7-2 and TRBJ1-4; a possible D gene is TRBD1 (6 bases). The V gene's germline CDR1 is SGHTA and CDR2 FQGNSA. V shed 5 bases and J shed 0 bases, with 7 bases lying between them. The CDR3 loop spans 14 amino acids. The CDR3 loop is CASSRTATNEKLFF. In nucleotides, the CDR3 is TGTGCCAGCAGCCGGACAGCAACTAATGAAAAACTGTTTTTT.

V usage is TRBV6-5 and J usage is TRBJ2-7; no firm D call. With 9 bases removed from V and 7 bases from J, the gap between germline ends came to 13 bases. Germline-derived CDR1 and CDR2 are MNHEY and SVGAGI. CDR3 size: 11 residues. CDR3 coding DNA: TGTGCCAGACAGACCCAGTGGGAGCAGTACTTC. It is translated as CARQTQWEQYF.

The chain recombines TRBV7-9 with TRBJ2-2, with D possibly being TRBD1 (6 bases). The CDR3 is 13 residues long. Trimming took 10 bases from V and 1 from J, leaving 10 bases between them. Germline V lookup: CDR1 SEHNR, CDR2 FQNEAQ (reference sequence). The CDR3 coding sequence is TGTGCCAACCGAGGGGGGAACACCGGGGAGCTGTTTTTT. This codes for CANRGGNTGELFF.

CDR3 sequence reads: CASSLGLAGGIPDTQYF. The CDR3 DNA follows: TGTGCCAGCAGCTTGGGACTAGCGGGGGGGATACCAGATACGCAGTATTTT. This sequence joins TRBV7-2 and TRBJ2-3; 16 nucleotides align to TRBD2. The junction had 4 bases not matched to a gene; V was cut back by 3 bases and J by 4 bases. This CDR3 region has 17 residues. Germline assignment: CDR1 SGHTA and CDR2 FQGNSA.

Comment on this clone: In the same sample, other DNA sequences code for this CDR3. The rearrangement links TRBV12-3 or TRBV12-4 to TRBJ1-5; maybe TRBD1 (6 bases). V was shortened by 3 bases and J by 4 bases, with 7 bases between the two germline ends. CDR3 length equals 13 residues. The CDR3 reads CASSFGQNQPQHF. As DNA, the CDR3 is TGTGCCAGCAGTTTCGGACAGAATCAGCCCCAGCATTTT.

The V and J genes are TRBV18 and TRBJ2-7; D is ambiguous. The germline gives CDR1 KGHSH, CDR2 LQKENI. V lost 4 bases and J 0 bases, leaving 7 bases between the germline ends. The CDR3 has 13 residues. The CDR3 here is CASSQANSYEQYF. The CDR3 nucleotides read TGTGCCAGCTCACAAGCCAACTCCTACGAGCAGTACTTC.

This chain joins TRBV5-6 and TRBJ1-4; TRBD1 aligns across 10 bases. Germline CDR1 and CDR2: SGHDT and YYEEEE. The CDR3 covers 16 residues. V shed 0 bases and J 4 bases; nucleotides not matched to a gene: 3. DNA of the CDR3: TGTGCCAGCAGCTTGGAGACAGGGGGCTTTAATGAAAAACTGTTTTTT. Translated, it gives CASSLETGGFNEKLFF.

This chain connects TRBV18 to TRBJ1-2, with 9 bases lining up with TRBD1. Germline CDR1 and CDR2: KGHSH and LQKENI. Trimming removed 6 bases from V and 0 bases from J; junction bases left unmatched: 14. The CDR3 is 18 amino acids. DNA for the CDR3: TGTGCCAGCTCGGAAAAAACAGGGGGCTCGGTAGCTAACTATGGCTACACCTTC. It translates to CASSEKTGGSVANYGYTF.

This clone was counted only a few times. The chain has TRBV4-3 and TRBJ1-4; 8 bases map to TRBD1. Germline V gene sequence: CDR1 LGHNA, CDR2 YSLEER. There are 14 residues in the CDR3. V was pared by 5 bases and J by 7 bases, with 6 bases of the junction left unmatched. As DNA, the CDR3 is TGCGCCAGCAGCGGACGACAGGGGAGTGAAAAACTGTTTTTT. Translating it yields CASSGRQGSEKLFF.